The clone carrying this T cell receptor (beta chain) was found a few times. No antigen is known for it. These donors counted as nominally healthy when sampled, but unrecorded immune exposures were likely. These data come from a study of cytomegalovirus exposure and HLA in healthy donors. Study observations and caveats: Highly shared variants forming one cluster were likely a sequencing artifact. The study labeled fewer than 200 TCR beta chains cytomegalovirus-associated. It was reported that TCR beta sequences correctly inferred the HLA-A and HLA-B alleles for most subjects.

This CDR3 has 13 amino acids. V was clipped by 2 bases and J by 3 bases; unmatched bases: 0. Germline assignment: CDR1 SGHAT and CDR2 FQDESV (reference sequence). The PCR ran on 60 Vbeta and 13 Jbeta primers. Sequencing was performed with immunoSEQ multiplex PCR; in TCRdb, only in-frame clones are kept and a portion is missing. The sample carries 200,000 to 250,000 clones, more than 75% recorded once. The chain employs TRBV11-1 and TRBJ2-7, with 8 positions matching TRBD1. This TCR was recovered from a woman between 40 and 55 years old in good health and CMV-seropositive. The sample taken for sequencing was PBMCs. CDR3 sequence: CASSLTGGYEQYF. CDR3 DNA sequence: TGTGCCAGCAGCTTAACAGGGGGCTACGAGCAGTACTTC.